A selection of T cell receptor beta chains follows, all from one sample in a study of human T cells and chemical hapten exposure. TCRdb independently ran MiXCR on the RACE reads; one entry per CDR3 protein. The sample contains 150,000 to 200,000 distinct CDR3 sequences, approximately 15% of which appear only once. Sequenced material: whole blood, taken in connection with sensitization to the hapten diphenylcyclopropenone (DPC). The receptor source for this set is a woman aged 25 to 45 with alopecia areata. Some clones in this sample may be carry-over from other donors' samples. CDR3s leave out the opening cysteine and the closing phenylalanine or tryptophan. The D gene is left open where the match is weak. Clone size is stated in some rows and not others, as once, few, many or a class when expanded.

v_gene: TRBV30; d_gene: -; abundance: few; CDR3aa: AWSGLSNQPQH
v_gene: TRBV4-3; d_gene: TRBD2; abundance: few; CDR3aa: ASSQRAGYEQF
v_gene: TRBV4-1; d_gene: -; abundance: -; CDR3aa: ASSQDLRSDTNGELF
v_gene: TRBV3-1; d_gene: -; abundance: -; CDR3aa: ASSQLNRGYEQY
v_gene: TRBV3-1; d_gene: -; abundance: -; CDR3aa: ASSKRGPQAKETQY
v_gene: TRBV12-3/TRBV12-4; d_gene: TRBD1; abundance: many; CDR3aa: ASRGQGGTGELF
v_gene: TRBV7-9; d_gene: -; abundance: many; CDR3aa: ASSATGRDQPQH
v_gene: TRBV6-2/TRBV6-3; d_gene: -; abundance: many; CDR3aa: ASSQQAFYGYT
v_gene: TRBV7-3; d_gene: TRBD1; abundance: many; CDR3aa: ASGQGPNTEAF
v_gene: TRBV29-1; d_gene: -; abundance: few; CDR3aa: SATVNTEAF
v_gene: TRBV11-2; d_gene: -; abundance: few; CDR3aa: ASSPNRAVETQY
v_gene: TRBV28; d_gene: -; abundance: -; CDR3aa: ASFRETMYEQY
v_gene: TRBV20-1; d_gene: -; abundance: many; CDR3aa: SARERLGPNTEAF
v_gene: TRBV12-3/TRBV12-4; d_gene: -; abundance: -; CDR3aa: ASSTDSSYEQY
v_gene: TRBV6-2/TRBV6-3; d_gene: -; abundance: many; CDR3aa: ASNPTGAKNIQY
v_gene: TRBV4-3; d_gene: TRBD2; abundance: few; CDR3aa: ASSQDSSGGYNEQF
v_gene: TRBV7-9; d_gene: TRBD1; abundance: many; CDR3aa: ASSLGQGGQPQH
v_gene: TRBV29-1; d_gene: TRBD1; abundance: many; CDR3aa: SVGQGNYGYT
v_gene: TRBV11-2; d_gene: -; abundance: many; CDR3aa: ASSLMDRDTEAF
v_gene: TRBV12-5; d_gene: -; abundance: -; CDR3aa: ASGFLRSEQY
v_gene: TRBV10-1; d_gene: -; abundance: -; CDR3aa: ASKNQNTGELF
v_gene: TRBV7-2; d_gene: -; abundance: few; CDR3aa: ASGGTDTQY
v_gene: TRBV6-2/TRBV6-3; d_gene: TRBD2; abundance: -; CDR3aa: ASSTTVLAVSTDTQY
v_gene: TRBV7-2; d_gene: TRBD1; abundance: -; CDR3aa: ASGRTGGEQY
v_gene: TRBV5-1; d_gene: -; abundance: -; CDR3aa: ASSLEGGYGYT
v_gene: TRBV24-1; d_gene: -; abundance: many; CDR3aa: ATSDPSFGADRVPSSYNEQF
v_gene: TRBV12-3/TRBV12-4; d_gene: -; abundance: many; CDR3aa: ASTVTRGSPLH
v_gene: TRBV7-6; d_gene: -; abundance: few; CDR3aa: ASSNRHHATNEKLF
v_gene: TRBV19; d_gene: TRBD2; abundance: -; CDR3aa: ATRGTLGTGELF
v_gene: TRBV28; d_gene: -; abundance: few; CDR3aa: ASSPTPSNTEAF
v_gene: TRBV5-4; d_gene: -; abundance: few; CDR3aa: ASSPPGKRAEQY
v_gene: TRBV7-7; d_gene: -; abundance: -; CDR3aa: ASSPRDSTYNEQF
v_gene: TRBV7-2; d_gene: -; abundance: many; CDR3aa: ASSGAGRGYT
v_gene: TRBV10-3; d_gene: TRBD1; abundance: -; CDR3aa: AISSTGDTEAF
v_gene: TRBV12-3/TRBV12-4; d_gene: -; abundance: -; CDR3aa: ASSFGQGISQPQH
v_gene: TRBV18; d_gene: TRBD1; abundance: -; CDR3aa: ASSPGQGPWEPQH
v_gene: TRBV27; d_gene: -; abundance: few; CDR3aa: ASKFSRATNEKLF
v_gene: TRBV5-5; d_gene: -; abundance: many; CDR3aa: ASSPRIDSNQPQH
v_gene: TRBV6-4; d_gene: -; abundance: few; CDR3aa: ASSPDSLGNTIY
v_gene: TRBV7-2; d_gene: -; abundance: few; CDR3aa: ASSLYVGRNQPQH
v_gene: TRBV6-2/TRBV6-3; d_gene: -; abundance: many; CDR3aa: ASSYGHGISSTDTQY
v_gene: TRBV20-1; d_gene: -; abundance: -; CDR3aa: SASSYRFTYEQY
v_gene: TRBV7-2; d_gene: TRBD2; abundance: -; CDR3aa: ASSLLAGVTDTQY
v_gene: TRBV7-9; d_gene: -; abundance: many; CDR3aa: ASSLSGELF
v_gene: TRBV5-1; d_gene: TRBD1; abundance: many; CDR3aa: ASSSGDSYEQY
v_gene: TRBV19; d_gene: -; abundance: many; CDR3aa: ASSPHFSSMDNQPQH
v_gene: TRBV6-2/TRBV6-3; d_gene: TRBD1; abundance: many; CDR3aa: ASSLQGAGETQY